The 20 T cell receptor beta chains listed next were all sequenced from one sample in a study of blood T cell repertoires in COVID-19 (dated by TCRdb to 2020 to 2022). Library preparation employed the immunoSEQ multiplex PCR assay. TCRdb carries this immuneACCESS record with in-frame sequences only. Its versions omit some clonotypes, under half of them owing to an unresolved V gene in the studies checked, with the rest unexplained. Recorded for this sample are about 100,000 clones; 69% of them occurred a single time. The top ten constitute less than 6.5% of the sample. The sequenced sample consisted of peripheral blood. These receptors were collected from an elderly man with acute or convalescent COVID-19.

The sample holds many counts of this clone. V and J are TRBV7-9 and TRBJ2-1; 9 bases map to TRBD2. With 5 bases clipped from V and 7 bases from J, the junction kept 9 bases outside the gene matches. The CDR3 contains 15 residues. Germline V CDR1 and CDR2: SEHNR, FQNEAQ (reference sequence). This chain's CDR3 is CASSPSGGRGNEQFF. DNA for the CDR3: TGTGCCAGCAGCCCAAGTGGCGGGAGGGGGAATGAGCAGTTCTTC.

This clone was detected a few times. The rearrangement joins TRBV30 to TRBJ2-1; TRBD2 agrees at 7 bases. Germline CDR1 and CDR2: GTSNPN and SVGIG (reference sequence). V shed 5 bases, J shed 8 bases, and the junction held 9 bases outside the gene matches. This CDR3 has 13 amino acids. The CDR3 reads CAWGPSGVYEQFF. The CDR3, as DNA: TGTGCCTGGGGTCCTAGCGGTGTATATGAGCAGTTCTTC.

Here the CDR3 reads CASAQGAGYEQYF. CDR3 sequence (DNA): TGTGCCAGCGCCCAGGGGGCCGGGTACGAGCAGTACTTC. This sequence joins TRBV6-1 and TRBJ2-7; TRBD1 aligns across 8 bases. Germline V CDR1 and CDR2: MNHNS, SASEGT. V trimming: 8 bases; J trimming: 4 bases; junction bases outside the gene matches: 7. The length of the CDR3 is 13 residues.

This clone has just one count. This chain joins TRBV5-4 and TRBJ2-5, with 10 bases that match TRBD2. After removal of 4 bases from V and 4 bases from J, the junction contained 4 bases not matched to a gene. The CDR3 runs to 14 residues. CDR1 SGHNT and CDR2 YYREEE come from the germline V gene (reference sequence). CDR3 in DNA: TGTGCCAGCAGCGCATGGACTAGCGGAGAGACCCAGTACTTC. Protein sequence: CASSAWTSGETQYF.

This clone was picked up a small number of times. This rearrangement joins TRBV7-8 to TRBJ1-5, with 8 positions matching TRBD1. Germline trimming cut 5 bases from V and 6 bases from J; bases unmatched to any gene: 9. CDR1 is SGHVS, CDR2 FQNEAQ, per germline. CDR3 length: 15 amino acids. For the CDR3, the DNA is TGTGCCAGCAGCGTCAGACAGGGGCCGAGTCAGCCCCAGCATTTT. Protein sequence: CASSVRQGPSQPQHF.

The chain employs TRBV14 and TRBJ2-5; no clear D gene. Trimming shortened V by 1 base and J by 5 bases, and 11 bases separated the two germline ends. The CDR3 extends over 14 amino acids. CDR1 and CDR2 (germline): SGHDN, FVKESK. The CDR3 DNA is TGTGCCAGCAGCCAAGGCGGCGCGGCGGAGACCCAGTACTTC. This codes for CASSQGGAAETQYF.

The chain couples TRBV11-2 to TRBJ2-5, with 9 bases that match TRBD2. The V and J ends lost 2 bases and 5 bases, in that order; junction bases with no gene match: 15. In germline, CDR1 is SGHAT, CDR2 FQNNGV. The CDR3 consists of 18 residues. The CDR3 sequence: CASSLLRSHSGSGETQYF. The CDR3 DNA is TGTGCCAGCAGCTTACTACGGTCCCATAGCGGGAGTGGGGAGACCCAGTACTTC.

The chain uses TRBV28 and TRBJ1-2, with D tentatively TRBD1 (6 bases). The CDR3 is 13 amino acids. Trimming removed 9 bases from V and 5 bases from J, with 16 bases in between. Germline CDR1 is MDHEN and CDR2 is SYDVKM. CDR3 amino acids: CASAAGALYGYTF. The DNA for the CDR3 is TGTGCCAGTGCTGCAGGGGCGCTATATGGCTACACCTTC.

This sequence joins TRBV29-1 and TRBJ2-3; D may be TRBD2 (7 bases). Between the trimmed V and J ends, which lost 5 bases and 9 bases, there was a span of 27 bases. Germline V CDR1 and CDR2: SQVTM, ANQGSEA. This CDR3 contains 16 residues. CDR3 sequence reads: CSVRRSSGRGEGTQYF. The CDR3 coding sequence is TGCAGCGTTCGCCGATCTAGCGGCAGGGGTGAGGGAACGCAGTATTTT.

V is TRBV5-5 and J is TRBJ1-5; D perhaps matches TRBD1 (5 bases). Trimming removed 4 bases from V and 3 bases from J, with 11 bases in between. The CDR3 contains 14 residues. Germline CDR1 is SGHKS and CDR2 is YYEKEE (reference sequence). CDR3 coding DNA: TGTGCCAGCAGCGTCAGGGATTTCAATCAGCCCCAGCATTTT. Protein product: CASSVRDFNQPQHF. The entire variable domain, with the rest obtained from reference TRBV5-5 and TRBJ1-5, is as follows: DAGVTQSPTHLIKTRGQQVTLRCSPISGHKSVSWYQQVLGQGPQFIFQYYEKEERGRGNFPDRFSARQFPNYSSELNVNALLLGDSALYLCASSVRDFNQPQHFGDGTRLSIL.

The chain carries TRBV7-2 and TRBJ1-2, with D perhaps TRBD1 (5 bases). Trimming cost V 0 bases and J 5 bases, with 13 bases left between them. The CDR3 covers 15 residues. The germline CDR1 and CDR2 sequences are SGHTA and FQGNSA. CDR3 DNA sequence: TGTGCCAGCAGCTTAGCGATGTGGGGCGATTATGGCTACACCTTC. Its protein is CASSLAMWGDYGYTF.

The chain recombines TRBV7-6 with TRBJ2-5, with 15 bases that match TRBD2. CDR1 is SGHVS and CDR2 is FNYEAQ in the germline V gene. The junction had 9 bases not matched to a gene; V was cut back by 5 bases and J by 5 bases. The CDR3 runs to 17 residues. The CDR3 region has the DNA TGTGCCAGCAGCGTTGGACTAGCGGGAGGGCCAGGGGAGACCCAGTACTTC. Translated: CASSVGLAGGPGETQYF.

This chain joins TRBV6-2 or TRBV6-3 and TRBJ2-5; the D is unclear. CDR3 length: 14 residues. CDR1 MNHEY and CDR2 SVGEGT come from the germline V gene. Deletions cut 5 bases from V and 0 bases from J, with 10 bases between. CDR3 region: CASSQTSYQETQYF. The CDR3 DNA reads as TGTGCCAGCAGTCAGACTTCGTACCAAGAGACCCAGTACTTC.

This clone has a handful of counts. The rearrangement links TRBV29-1 to TRBJ2-1, with a tentative D call TRBD2 (5 bases). Trimming removed 5 bases at V and 4 bases at J, with 9 bases between. The CDR3 sequence is 12 residues long. Germline V lookup: CDR1 SQVTM, CDR2 ANQGSEA. The CDR3 spells CSVYSGYNEQFF. The CDR3 region has the DNA TGCAGCGTTTATTCGGGATACAATGAGCAGTTCTTC.

This clone was found once. V is TRBV5-8 and J is TRBJ2-1; D uncertain. The V end lost 0 bases, the J end lost 6 bases, and 19 bases lay between the germline ends. In germline, CDR1 is SGHTS, CDR2 YDEGEE. The CDR3 totals 17 residues. This CDR3 is CASSLGLASLPGNEQFF. CDR3 sequence (DNA): TGTGCCAGCAGCTTGGGGTTAGCATCCCTCCCGGGCAATGAGCAGTTCTTC.

The gene calls are TRBV18 and TRBJ1-6; 7 nucleotides agree with TRBD1. J gave up 6 bases and V 2 bases, and 1 base lay outside the gene matches. The germline V gene has CDR1 KGHSH and CDR2 LQKENI. The CDR3 is made up of 14 amino acids. CDR3 sequence reads: CASSPGTANSPLHF. CDR3 DNA sequence: TGTGCCAGCTCACCAGGGACAGCTAATTCACCCCTCCACTTT.

This clone was counted between two and nine times. The chain has TRBV6-6 and TRBJ1-5; D perhaps matches TRBD1 (5 bases). Germline-derived CDR1 and CDR2 are MNHNY and SVGAGI (reference sequence). CDR3 length: 17 residues. Trimming left V 5 bases short and J 0 bases short, with 17 bases between. The CDR3 DNA reads as TGTGCCAGCAGTCCGGGGGGGTCGGGGAATAGCAATCAGCCCCAGCATTTT. Translating gives CASSPGGSGNSNQPQHF.

The V gene is TRBV28, the J gene TRBJ1-5, with no clear D. There are 14 residues in the CDR3. V lost 3 bases to trimming and J lost 1 base, with 7 bases between them. CDR1 and CDR2 from the germline V gene are MDHEN and SYDVKM. CDR3 region: CASSLAGSNQPQHF. In DNA form, the CDR3 reads TGTGCCAGCAGTTTGGCGGGGAGCAATCAGCCCCAGCATTTT.

The gene calls are TRBV9 and TRBJ2-1; 8 bases map to TRBD2. Germline CDR1 is SGDLS and CDR2 is YYNGEE. Losses at the gene ends were 0 bases for V and 6 bases for J; bases not matched to a gene: 8. This CDR3 spans 16 amino acids. The CDR3 spells CASSVAGLAGVNEQFF. In DNA, the CDR3 is TGTGCCAGCAGCGTAGCGGGGCTAGCGGGCGTCAATGAGCAGTTCTTC.

The sample holds a few counts of this clone. V and J are TRBV6-5 and TRBJ1-6; no firm D call. The CDR3 spans 14 residues. Germline CDR1 is MNHEY and CDR2 is SVGAGI. Between the trimmed V and J ends, which lost 8 bases and 4 bases, there was a span of 12 bases. The CDR3, as DNA: TGTGCCAGCGGGCCAGGATTATATAATTCACCCCTCCACTTT. Amino acids: CASGPGLYNSPLHF.